A single sample is the source of the 14 T cell receptor beta chains below, sequenced in a study of shared clonotypes between healthy human individuals. Clones were read by immunoSEQ multiplex PCR, and TCRdb kept only the in-frame ones, dropping some. The profile shows millions of clones, roughly 96% of them singletons. Material: naive CD4+ T cells sorted from blood. Noted subset: CD45RA+ positively selected. The source of these receptors is a man between 18 and 29 years old in good health.

The chain has TRBV2 and TRBJ2-3; D may match TRBD1 or TRBD2 (5 bases each). CDR3 length equals 13 residues. Germline values: CDR1 SNHLY, CDR2 FYNNEI. The CDR3 DNA reads TGTGCTTATAGGGCTGGGACCACAGATACGCAGTATTTT. Its protein product is CAYRAGTTDTQYF. Looking up the rest from reference TRBV2 and TRBJ2-3 gives the full variable domain: EPEVTQTPSHQVTQMGQEVILRCVPISNHLYFYWYRQILGQKVEFLVSFYNNEISEKSEIFDDQFSVERPDGSNFTLKIRSTKLEDSAMYFCAYRAGTTDTQYFGPGTRLTVL.

This chain joins TRBV27 and TRBJ1-2; 9 nucleotides agree with TRBD1. Germline assignment: CDR1 MNHEY and CDR2 SMNVEV (reference sequence). The V gene end was trimmed by 4 bases and the J gene end by 3 bases; junction bases not matched to a gene: 3. This CDR3 is 14 amino acids long. CDR3 DNA sequence: TGTGCCAGCAGTTACAGGGGGCGCGACTATGGCTACACCTTC. Translated: CASSYRGRDYGYTF.

This rearrangement joins TRBV5-4 to TRBJ1-2; 10 bases are shared with TRBD1. V shed 4 bases, J shed 0 bases, and the junction held 3 bases outside the gene matches. Germline V CDR1 and CDR2: SGHNT, YYREEE (reference sequence). The CDR3 has 15 residues. The CDR3 region has the DNA TGTGCCAGCAGCACAGGGACAGGGGCTAACTATGGCTACACCTTC. Its translation: CASSTGTGANYGYTF.

The count of this clone is one. The chain combines TRBV29-1 with TRBJ2-7, with TRBD1 matching 7 bases. V trimming: 2 bases; J trimming: 6 bases; junction bases outside the gene matches: 7. In germline, CDR1 is SQVTM, CDR2 ANQGSEA. The CDR3 runs to 13 residues. The CDR3 sequence: CSVERSAGGEQYF. The CDR3 nucleotides are TGCAGCGTTGAAAGATCGGCAGGGGGCGAGCAGTACTTC.

The chain is built from TRBV6-6 and TRBJ1-5, with D tentatively TRBD1 (5 bases). The germline V gene has CDR1 MNHNY and CDR2 SVGAGI (reference sequence). The V gene lost 8 bases and the J gene lost 4 bases, with 18 bases spanning the gap. The CDR3 extends over 15 amino acids. The CDR3 nucleotides read TGTGCCAGCCTCACCGGGACTCAGGGTAATCAGCCCCAGCATTTT. This sequence encodes CASLTGTQGNQPQHF.

This clone appeared a single time. The chain has TRBV7-9 and TRBJ1-6; 7 bases match TRBD1. The V and J ends lost 1 base and 10 bases, in that order; junction bases with no gene match: 10. The CDR3 is made up of 16 amino acids. Germline V gene lookup returns CDR1 SEHNR and CDR2 FQNEAQ (reference sequence). The CDR3, as DNA: TGTGCCAGCAGCTTAGACGGGGCAGGGGGAAACTCACCCCTCCACTTT. Protein product: CASSLDGAGGNSPLHF.

The chain has TRBV14 and TRBJ2-7; no firm D call. CDR1 and CDR2 (germline): SGHDN, FVKESK. This CDR3 is built from 11 residues. V lost 3 bases, J lost 6 bases, and 6 bases lay in between. The CDR3: CASSHTLEQYF. The CDR3 DNA is TGTGCCAGCAGCCATACTCTCGAGCAGTACTTC.

The chain links TRBV30 to TRBJ1-1; the match to TRBD1 covers 9 bases. The length of the CDR3 is 15 residues. The J segment lost 5 bases and the V segment lost 4 bases, leaving 11 bases of the junction unmatched. The germline V gene encodes CDR1 GTSNPN and CDR2 SVGIG (reference sequence). The CDR3 DNA sequence: TGTGCCTGGATGATGATTACGGGACAGGGTACTGAAGCTTTCTTT. This codes for CAWMMITGQGTEAFF.

The V gene is TRBV27, the J gene TRBJ1-1; D unclear. Trimming shortened V by 0 bases and J by 5 bases, and 10 bases separated the two germline ends. Per germline, CDR1 MNHEY and CDR2 SMNVEV (reference sequence). The CDR3 length is 14 residues. The CDR3 reads CASSLSRESTEAFF. In nucleotides, the CDR3 is TGTGCCAGCAGTTTATCGAGGGAGAGTACTGAAGCTTTCTTT.

The J gene is TRBJ1-5, the V gene TRBV10-3, with a tentative D call TRBD1 (5 bases). The CDR3 length is 12 residues. V lost 3 bases and J lost 9, with 9 bases in between. The germline CDR1 and CDR2 sequences are ENHRY and SYGVKD. The CDR3 here is CAISEGAGPQHF. The DNA for the CDR3 is TGTGCCATCAGTGAAGGGGCGGGGCCCCAGCATTTT.

The chain carries TRBV10-1 and TRBJ1-6; TRBD1 matches at 7 bases. The ends lost 3 bases at V and 14 bases at J; junction bases unmatched: 7. CDR3 length: 13 amino acids. Germline V CDR1 and CDR2: WNHNN, SYGVQD (reference sequence). The CDR3 spells CASSETYRGSLHF. In DNA, the CDR3 is TGCGCCAGCAGTGAAACCTACAGGGGATCCCTCCACTTT.

The chain links TRBV2 to TRBJ2-5; TRBD1 matches 9 bases. With V trimmed by 4 bases and J by 1 base, 4 bases remained unmatched. Germline V gene lookup returns CDR1 SNHLY and CDR2 FYNNEI. There are 15 residues in the CDR3. CDR3 nucleotide sequence: TGTGCCAGCAGTGGGACAGGGGCTCCCCAAGAGACCCAGTACTTC. Translation gives CASSGTGAPQETQYF.

The chain recombines TRBV30 with TRBJ1-2, with 7 bases fitting TRBD1. The V gene's germline CDR1 is GTSNPN and CDR2 SVGIG (reference sequence). Germline trimming cut 0 bases from V and 1 base from J; bases unmatched to any gene: 2. This CDR3 is built from 14 residues. The CDR3 protein is CAWSVGTDNYGYTF. The CDR3 DNA sequence: TGTGCCTGGAGTGTGGGGACAGATAACTATGGCTACACCTTC.

The V and J genes are TRBV6-5 and TRBJ1-1; TRBD1 might be the D (5 bases). Trimming removed 5 bases from V and 0 bases from J, with 13 bases in between. The CDR3 runs 15 residues. The germline V gene encodes CDR1 MNHEY and CDR2 SVGAGI. The CDR3: CASSRGVGMNTEAFF. CDR3 DNA sequence: TGTGCCAGCAGTAGGGGTGTGGGGATGAACACTGAAGCTTTCTTT.